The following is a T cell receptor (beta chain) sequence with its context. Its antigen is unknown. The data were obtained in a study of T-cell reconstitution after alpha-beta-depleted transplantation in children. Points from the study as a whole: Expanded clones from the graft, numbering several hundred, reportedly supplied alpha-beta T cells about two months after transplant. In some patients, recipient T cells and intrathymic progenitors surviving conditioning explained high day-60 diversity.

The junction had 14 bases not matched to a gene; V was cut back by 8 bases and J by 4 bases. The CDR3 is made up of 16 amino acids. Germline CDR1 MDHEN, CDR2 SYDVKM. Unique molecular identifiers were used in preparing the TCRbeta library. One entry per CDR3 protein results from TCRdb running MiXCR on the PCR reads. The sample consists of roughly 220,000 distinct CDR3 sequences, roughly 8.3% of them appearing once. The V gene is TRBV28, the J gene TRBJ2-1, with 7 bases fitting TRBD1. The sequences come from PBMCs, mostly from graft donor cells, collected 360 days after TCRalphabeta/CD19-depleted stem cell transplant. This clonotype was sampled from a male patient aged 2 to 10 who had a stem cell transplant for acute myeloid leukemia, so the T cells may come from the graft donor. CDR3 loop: CASHLKGASRYNEQFF. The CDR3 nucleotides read TGTGCCAGCCATCTCAAGGGGGCCTCTCGATACAATGAGCAGTTCTTC.